This passage covers 17 T cell receptor beta chains from one sample sequenced in a study of monozygotic twins with inflammatory bowel disease. Using the 5' RACE reads, TCRdb records one entry per CDR3 protein without DNA. This listing includes more than 95,000 distinct CDR3 sequences. The sequenced material came from blood. The source of these receptors is a human donor with ulcerative colitis or Crohn's disease, or a healthy co-twin of an affected twin (not recorded which).

The chain has TRBV29-1 and TRBJ2-1. Germline lookup yields CDR1 SQVTM and CDR2 ANQGSEA. The CDR3 sequence is 15 residues long. CDR3 sequence reads: CSVEDRGISYNEQFF.

V is TRBV20-1 and J is TRBJ1-5. The CDR3 totals 15 residues. The V gene's germline CDR1 is DFQATT and CDR2 SNEGSKA (reference sequence). Here the CDR3 reads CSASRSGNSNQPQHF.

The chain combines TRBV13 with TRBJ2-7; TCRdb indicates TRBD1, and absent DNA this call remains unverified. CDR1 is PRHDT, CDR2 FYEKMQ, per germline (reference sequence). CDR3 length: 16 amino acids. CDR3 in amino acids: CASSLSPPLGSDEQYF.

This chain joins TRBV15 and TRBJ2-3; no DNA is available, so the TRBD1 call from TCRdb remains unchecked. The CDR3 has 15 residues. Germline CDR1 is LNHNV and CDR2 is YYDKDF (reference sequence). The CDR3 reads CATSTGTDSTDTQYF.

V usage is TRBV9 and J usage is TRBJ2-7; no DNA is available, so the TRBD1 call from TCRdb remains unchecked. CDR1 and CDR2 (germline): SGDLS, YYNGEE. The CDR3 loop spans 15 amino acids. This CDR3 reads CASSPRQGTAYEQYF. Filled out from reference TRBV9 and TRBJ2-7, the complete variable domain reads DSGVTQTPKHLITATGQRVTLRCSPRSGDLSVYWYQQSLDQGLQFLIQYYNGEERAKGNILERFSAQQFPDLHSELNLSSLELGDSALYFCASSPRQGTAYEQYFGPGTRLTVT.

J is TRBJ2-7 and V is TRBV29-1; no DNA is available, so the TRBD1 call from TCRdb remains unchecked. Germline lookup yields CDR1 SQVTM and CDR2 ANQGSEA. The CDR3 length is 15 residues. CDR3: CSARGDRGPSYEQYF.

This CDR3 is CASLYSWDNEQFF. The V gene is TRBV7-8, the J gene TRBJ2-1. The CDR3 has 13 amino acids. Per the germline V gene, CDR1 is SGHVS and CDR2 is FQNEAQ.

The chain uses TRBV7-2 and TRBJ1-6; TCRdb selects TRBD1, and the lack of DNA leaves this call unchecked. This CDR3 has 13 amino acids. Germline V gene data show CDR1 as SGHTA and CDR2 as FQGNSA. CDR3: CASSSQGNSPLHF.

This chain uses TRBV7-9 with TRBJ2-7; the D gene TCRdb calls, TRBD2, cannot be checked with no DNA. The germline gives CDR1 SEHNR, CDR2 FQNEAQ (reference sequence). The CDR3 runs to 15 residues. The CDR3 sequence is CASSLGLAVAYEQYF.

This chain joins TRBV6-5 and TRBJ2-7. Germline V gives CDR1 MNHEY, CDR2 SVGAGI. This CDR3 region has 15 residues. CDR3 sequence reads: CASSYSIFSSYEQYF.

The V gene is TRBV7-9, the J gene TRBJ2-7; the TCRdb call, TRBD1, lacks DNA for checking. The CDR3 loop spans 16 amino acids. Looked up from germline, CDR1 is SEHNR and CDR2 is FQNEAQ (reference sequence). The chain's CDR3 is CASSLAPGGTSYEQYF.

CDR3 sequence: CASSPRQGDQETQYF. The rearrangement uses TRBV18 and TRBJ2-5; as DNA is missing, the TRBD1 call by TCRdb cannot be tested. Per the germline V gene, CDR1 is KGHSH and CDR2 is LQKENI. This CDR3 is 15 amino acids long.

The chain couples TRBV24-1 to TRBJ2-5; absent DNA, TCRdb's TRBD2 call cannot be checked. CDR1 and CDR2 (germline): KGHDR, SFDVKD. The CDR3 runs 13 residues. The CDR3 here is CATAGTDQETQYF.

This rearrangement joins TRBV6-1 to TRBJ2-5; TCRdb names TRBD1, which stays unverified in the absence of DNA. In germline, CDR1 is MNHNS, CDR2 SASEGT. This CDR3 spans 14 amino acids. CDR3 region: CATRVGGAQETQYF.

The rearrangement uses TRBV7-8 and TRBJ2-5. From germline, CDR1 is SGHVS and CDR2 FQNEAQ. The CDR3 is made up of 13 amino acids. CDR3 region: CASSLGDEQTQYF.

The CDR3 loop is CASSLGSGNTIYF. The chain uses TRBV5-1 and TRBJ1-3. This CDR3 is built from 13 residues. Germline CDR1 SGHRS, CDR2 YFSETQ.

This rearrangement joins TRBV29-1 to TRBJ2-7; TCRdb picks TRBD2, but there is no DNA to check that call. Germline CDR1 SQVTM, CDR2 ANQGSEA. The CDR3 is 15 amino acids. This chain's CDR3 is CSVEDRRGGGREQYF.